The clone carrying this T cell receptor (beta chain) was seen once. Its antigen remains unidentified. The data were obtained in a study of cytomegalovirus exposure and HLA in healthy donors. Study information: Unique TCR beta sequences numbering approximately 120 million came from 150 million to 200 million T cells in an earlier analysis.

Germline CDR1 SGHDT, CDR2 YYEEEE. CDR3 length: 15 amino acids. The V and J ends lost 3 bases and 2 bases, in that order; junction bases with no gene match: 6. The PCR used 60 Vbeta and 13 Jbeta primers. Assay used: immunoSEQ multiplex PCR; TCRdb lists only in-frame clones, some missing. This table holds about 86,000 clones, just over 70% found once. Whole-study results and caveats: An assumption of roughly uniform sequencing depth across donors underlay the presence/absence analyses.

The donors comprised healthy bone marrow donors. This TCR was recovered from a man in his sixties in good health and CMV-seronegative. Sequencing was performed on PBMCs. The V and J genes are TRBV5-6 and TRBJ2-3, with 7 positions matching TRBD1. The CDR3 loop reads CASSSTGTATDTQYF. CDR3 DNA sequence: TGTGCCAGCAGCTCCACCGGGACAGCCACAGATACGCAGTATTTT. Drawing the rest from reference TRBV5-6 and TRBJ2-3, the complete variable domain is DAGVTQSPTHLIKTRGQQVTLRCSPKSGHDTVSWYQQALGQGPQFIFQYYEEEERQRGNFPDRFSGHQFPNYSSELNVNALLLGDSALYLCASSSTGTATDTQYFGPGTRLTVL.